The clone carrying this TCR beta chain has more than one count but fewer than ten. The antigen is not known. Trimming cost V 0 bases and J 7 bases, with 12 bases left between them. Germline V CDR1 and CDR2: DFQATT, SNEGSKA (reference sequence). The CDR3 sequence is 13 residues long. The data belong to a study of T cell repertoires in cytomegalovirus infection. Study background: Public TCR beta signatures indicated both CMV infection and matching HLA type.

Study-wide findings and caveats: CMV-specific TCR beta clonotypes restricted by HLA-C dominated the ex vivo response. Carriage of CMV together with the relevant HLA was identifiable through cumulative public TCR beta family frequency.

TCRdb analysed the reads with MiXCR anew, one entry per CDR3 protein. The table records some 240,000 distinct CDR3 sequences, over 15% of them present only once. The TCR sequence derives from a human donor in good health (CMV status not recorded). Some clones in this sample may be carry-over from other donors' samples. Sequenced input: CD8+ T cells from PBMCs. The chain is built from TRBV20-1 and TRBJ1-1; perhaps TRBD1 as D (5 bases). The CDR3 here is CSARDSGPNEAFF. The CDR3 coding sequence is TGCAGTGCTAGAGATTCGGGGCCTAATGAAGCTTTCTTT.